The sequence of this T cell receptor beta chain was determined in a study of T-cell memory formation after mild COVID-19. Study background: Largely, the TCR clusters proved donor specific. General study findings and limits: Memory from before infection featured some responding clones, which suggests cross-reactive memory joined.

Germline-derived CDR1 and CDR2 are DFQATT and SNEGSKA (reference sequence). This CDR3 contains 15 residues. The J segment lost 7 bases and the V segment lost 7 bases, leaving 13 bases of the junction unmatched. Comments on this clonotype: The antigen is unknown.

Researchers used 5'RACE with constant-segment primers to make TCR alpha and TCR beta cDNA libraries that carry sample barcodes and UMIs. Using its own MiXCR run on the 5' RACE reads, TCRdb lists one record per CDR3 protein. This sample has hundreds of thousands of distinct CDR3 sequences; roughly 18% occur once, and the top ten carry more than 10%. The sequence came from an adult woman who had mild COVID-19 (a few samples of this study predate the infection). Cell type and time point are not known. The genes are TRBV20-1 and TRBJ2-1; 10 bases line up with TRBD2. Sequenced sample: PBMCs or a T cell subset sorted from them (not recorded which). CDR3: CSVTNRAGGLNEQFF. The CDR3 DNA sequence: TGCAGTGTCACGAACCGAGCGGGGGGGCTTAATGAGCAGTTCTTC.